These T cell receptor beta chains were read from a single sample in a study of CD8 T cells in ankylosing spondylitis. Using its own MiXCR run on the 5' RACE reads, TCRdb lists one record per CDR3 protein. The data hold about 300,000 distinct CDR3 sequences, with less than 25% observed a single time. Sequencing was performed on blood, either unsorted or a sorted T cell fraction (not recorded which). Receptors were obtained from a female donor with ankylosing spondylitis or in good health (not recorded which). Both conserved end residues are part of each CDR3.

v_gene,CDR3aa
TRBV20-1,CSAKDRVRQPQHF
TRBV5-1,CASIPSLAGGYNEQFF
TRBV7-2,CASSAPSTDTQYF
TRBV29-1,CSVATGGSYEQYF
TRBV28,CASSPSRGLTDTQYF
TRBV12-3/TRBV12-4,CASSLVAVMGETQYF
TRBV27,CASSYLRLGVVNEQFF
TRBV28,CATRRGGVETQYF
TRBV18,CASSPSREQYF
TRBV5-1,CASSLAGRHGNTIYF
TRBV28,CASSPSGLAGEETQYF
TRBV10-3,CAITGQGANTEAFF
TRBV29-1,CSVGGVTGGFTETQYF
TRBV5-1,CASSLRAGSGSTDTQYF
TRBV12-3/TRBV12-4,CASSDRPGLQETQYF
TRBV11-2,CASSLESSGSATDTQYF
TRBV20-1,CSARESQRNEQFF
TRBV9,CASSVGQGRNTIYF
TRBV7-8,CASSLDGGRSSPLHF
TRBV30,CAWSVLNQETQYF
TRBV3-1,CASSQEPGPGTGNTGELFF
TRBV6-1,CASGVWPDGEKLFF
TRBV12-3/TRBV12-4,CASRNRVASRETQYF
TRBV6-5,CASRLGQGTDEQYF
TRBV5-6,CASSLGVANTQYF
TRBV9,CASSAADWYRNEQFF
TRBV7-9,CASRQHGQGGTEAFF
TRBV20-1,CSARKQGPADTQYF
TRBV28,CASSSPNPRGHLKTF
TRBV5-6,CASSRTGRGISGANVLTF
TRBV7-8,CASSSNLGAGTSLTNEQFF
TRBV29-1,CSVVPRRGTEAFF
TRBV28,CASTQAGSNQPQHF
TRBV20-1,CSAIRAPDQPQHF
TRBV27,CASSLGRGGYEQYF
TRBV28,CASSSQGGHQPQHF
TRBV20-1,CSAGRGTSNTGELFF
TRBV13,CASSPRLAGESDTQYF
TRBV20-1,CSAERDGSYGYTF
TRBV7-7,CASSRDRANEQFF
TRBV29-1,CSVAQGGGNEQYF
TRBV10-3,CAIARGAGANVLTF